Below, one TCR beta chain is given with its context. The antigen remains unidentified. V dropped 7 bases and J dropped 1; count of bases not matched to a gene: 13. The germline CDR1 and CDR2 sequences are WSHSY and SAAADI. This CDR3 region has 17 residues. The sample is drawn from a study of cytomegalovirus exposure and HLA in healthy donors. Whole-study context: Of all 400 or so donors who were genotyped, roughly 81% belonged to the Caucasian-associated ancestry cluster.

Study results and caveats: Immune exposure was documented only through CMV serostatus.

PCR employed 60 Vbeta and 13 Jbeta primers. The data were produced by immunoSEQ multiplex PCR, yet TCRdb's version contains in-frame clones alone and is incomplete. The data contain about 200,000 clones, 75% to 85% of them singletons. This receptor was identified in a woman in her forties or fifties in good health and CMV-seropositive. The specimen sequenced was PBMCs. The chain combines TRBV10-2 with TRBJ2-3, with 8 bases that match TRBD2. The CDR3 nucleotides read TGCGCCAGCACCCAGGGACTAGTTGGGGTGGGCACAGATACGCAGTATTTT. This sequence encodes CASTQGLVGVGTDTQYF.